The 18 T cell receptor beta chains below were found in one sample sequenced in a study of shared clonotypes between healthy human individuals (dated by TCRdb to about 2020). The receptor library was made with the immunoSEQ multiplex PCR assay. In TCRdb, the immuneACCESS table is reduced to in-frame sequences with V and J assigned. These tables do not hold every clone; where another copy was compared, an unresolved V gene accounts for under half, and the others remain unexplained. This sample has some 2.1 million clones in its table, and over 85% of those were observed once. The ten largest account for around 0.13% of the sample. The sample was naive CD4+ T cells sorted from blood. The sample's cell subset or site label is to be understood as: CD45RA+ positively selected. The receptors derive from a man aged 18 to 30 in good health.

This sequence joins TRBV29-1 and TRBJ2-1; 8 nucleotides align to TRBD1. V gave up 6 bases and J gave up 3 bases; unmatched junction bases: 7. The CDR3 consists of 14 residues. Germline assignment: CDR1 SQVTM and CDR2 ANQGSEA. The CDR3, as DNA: TGCAGCGTCGAGGGGACAGGCAACTACAATGAGCAGTTCTTC. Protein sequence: CSVEGTGNYNEQFF.

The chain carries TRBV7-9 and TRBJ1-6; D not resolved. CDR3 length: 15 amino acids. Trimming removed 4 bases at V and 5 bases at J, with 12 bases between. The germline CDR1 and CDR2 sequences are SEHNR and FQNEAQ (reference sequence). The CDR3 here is CASSSRSGNNSPLHF. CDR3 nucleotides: TGTGCCAGCAGCTCGCGGTCCGGGAATAATTCACCCCTCCACTTT.

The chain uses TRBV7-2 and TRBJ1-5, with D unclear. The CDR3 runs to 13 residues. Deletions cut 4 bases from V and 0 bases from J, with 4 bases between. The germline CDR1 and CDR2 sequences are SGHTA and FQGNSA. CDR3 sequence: CASSSSSNQPQHF. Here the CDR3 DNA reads TGTGCCAGCAGCTCCTCTAGCAATCAGCCCCAGCATTTT.

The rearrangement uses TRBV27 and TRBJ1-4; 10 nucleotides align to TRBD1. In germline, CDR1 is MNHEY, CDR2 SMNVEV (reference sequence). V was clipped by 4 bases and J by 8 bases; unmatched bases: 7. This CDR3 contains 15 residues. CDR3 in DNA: TGTGCCAGCAGTTCAGAGACAGGGGGCGGGGAAAAACTGTTTTTT. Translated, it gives CASSSETGGGEKLFF.

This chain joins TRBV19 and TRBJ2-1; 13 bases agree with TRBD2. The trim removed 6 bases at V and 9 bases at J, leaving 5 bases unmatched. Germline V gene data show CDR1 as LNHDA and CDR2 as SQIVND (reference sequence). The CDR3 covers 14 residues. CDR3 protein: CASRTSGRAREQFF. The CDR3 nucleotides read TGTGCCAGTAGAACTAGCGGGAGGGCCCGTGAGCAGTTCTTC.

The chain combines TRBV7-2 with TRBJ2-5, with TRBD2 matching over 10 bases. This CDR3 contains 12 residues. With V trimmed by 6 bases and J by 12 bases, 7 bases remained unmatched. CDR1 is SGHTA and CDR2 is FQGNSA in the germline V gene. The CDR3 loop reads CASSPLAGVEYF. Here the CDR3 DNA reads TGTGCCAGCAGTCCTCTAGCGGGGGTCGAGTACTTC. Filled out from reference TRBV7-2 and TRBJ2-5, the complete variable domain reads GAGVSQSPSNKVTEKGKDVELRCDPISGHTALYWYRQSLGQGLEFLIYFQGNSAPDKSGLPSDRFSAERTGGSVSTLTIQRTQQEDSAVYLCASSPLAGVEYFGPGTRLLVL.

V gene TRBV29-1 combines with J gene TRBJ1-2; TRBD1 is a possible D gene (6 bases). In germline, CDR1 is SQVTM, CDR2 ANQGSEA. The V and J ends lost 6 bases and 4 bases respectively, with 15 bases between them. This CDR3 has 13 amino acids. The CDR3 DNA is TGCAGCGTAGTTTCAGCAGGGGCCTATGGCTACACCTTC. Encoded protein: CSVVSAGAYGYTF.

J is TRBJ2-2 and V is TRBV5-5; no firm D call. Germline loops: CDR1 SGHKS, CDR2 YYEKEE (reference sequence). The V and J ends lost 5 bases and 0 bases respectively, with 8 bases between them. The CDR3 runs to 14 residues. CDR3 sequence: CASSSGSNTGELFF. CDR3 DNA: TGTGCCAGCAGTTCTGGTTCGAACACCGGGGAGCTGTTTTTT. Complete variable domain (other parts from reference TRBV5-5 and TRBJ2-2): DAGVTQSPTHLIKTRGQQVTLRCSPISGHKSVSWYQQVLGQGPQFIFQYYEKEERGRGNFPDRFSARQFPNYSSELNVNALLLGDSALYLCASSSGSNTGELFFGEGSRLTVL.

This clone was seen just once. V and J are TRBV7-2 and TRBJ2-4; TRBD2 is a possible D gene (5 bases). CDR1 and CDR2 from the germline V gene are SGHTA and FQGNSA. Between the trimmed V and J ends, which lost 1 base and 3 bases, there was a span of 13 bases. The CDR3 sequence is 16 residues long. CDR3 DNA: TGTGCCAGCAGCTTAGGAGGGTCACTCGGCAAAAACATTCAGTACTTC. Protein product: CASSLGGSLGKNIQYF.

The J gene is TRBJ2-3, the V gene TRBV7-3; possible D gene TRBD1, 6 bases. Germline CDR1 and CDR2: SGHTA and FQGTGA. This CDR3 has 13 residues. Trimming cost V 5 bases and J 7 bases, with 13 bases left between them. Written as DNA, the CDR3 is TGTGCCAGCAGCGAGGGGGAGATGAATACGCAGTATTTT. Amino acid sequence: CASSEGEMNTQYF.

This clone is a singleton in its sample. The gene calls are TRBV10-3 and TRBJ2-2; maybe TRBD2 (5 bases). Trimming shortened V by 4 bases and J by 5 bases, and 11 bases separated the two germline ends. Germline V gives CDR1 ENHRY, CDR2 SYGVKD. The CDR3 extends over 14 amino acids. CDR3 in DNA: TGTGCCATCAGTGGAGGGTTGATGACCGGGGAGCTGTTTTTT. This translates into CAISGGLMTGELFF.

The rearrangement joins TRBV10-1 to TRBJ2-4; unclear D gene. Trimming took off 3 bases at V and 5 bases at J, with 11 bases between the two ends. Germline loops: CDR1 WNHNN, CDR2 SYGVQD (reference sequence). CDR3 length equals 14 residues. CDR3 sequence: CASSDGGAQNIQYF. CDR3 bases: TGCGCCAGCAGTGACGGCGGAGCGCAAAACATTCAGTACTTC.

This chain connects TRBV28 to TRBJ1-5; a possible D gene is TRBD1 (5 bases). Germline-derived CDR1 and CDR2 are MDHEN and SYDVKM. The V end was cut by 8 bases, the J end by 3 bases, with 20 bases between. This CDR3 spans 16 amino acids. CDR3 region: CASALLGEGLNQPQHF. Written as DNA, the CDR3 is TGTGCCAGCGCCCTCCTGGGTGAGGGGCTCAATCAGCCCCAGCATTTT.

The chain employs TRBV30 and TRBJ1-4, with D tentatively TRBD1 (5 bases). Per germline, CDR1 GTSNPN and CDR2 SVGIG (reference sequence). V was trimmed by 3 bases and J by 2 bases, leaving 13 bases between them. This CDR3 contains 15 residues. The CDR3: CAWRGGRLTNEKLFF. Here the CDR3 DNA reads TGTGCCTGGAGGGGGGGACGGTTGACTAATGAAAAACTGTTTTTT.

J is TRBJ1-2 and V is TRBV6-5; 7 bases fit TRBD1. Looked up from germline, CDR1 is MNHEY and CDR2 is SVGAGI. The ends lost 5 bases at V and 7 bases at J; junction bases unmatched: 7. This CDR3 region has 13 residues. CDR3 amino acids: CASSASGGSGYTF. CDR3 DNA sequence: TGTGCCAGCAGTGCGTCAGGGGGAAGTGGCTACACCTTC.

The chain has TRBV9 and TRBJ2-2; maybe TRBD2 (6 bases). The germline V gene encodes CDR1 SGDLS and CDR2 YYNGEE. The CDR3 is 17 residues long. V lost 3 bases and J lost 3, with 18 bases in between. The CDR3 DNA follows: TGTGCCAGCAGCGAACCATCGACTAGTCACTACACCGGGGAGCTGTTTTTT. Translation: CASSEPSTSHYTGELFF. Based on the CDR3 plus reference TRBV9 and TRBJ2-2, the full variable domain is DSGVTQTPKHLITATGQRVTLRCSPRSGDLSVYWYQQSLDQGLQFLIQYYNGEERAKGNILERFSAQQFPDLHSELNLSSLELGDSALYFCASSEPSTSHYTGELFFGEGSRLTVL.

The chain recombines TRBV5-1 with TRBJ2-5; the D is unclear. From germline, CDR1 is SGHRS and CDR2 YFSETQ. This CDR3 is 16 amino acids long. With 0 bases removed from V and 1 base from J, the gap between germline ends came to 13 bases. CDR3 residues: CASSLAGGTVQETQYF. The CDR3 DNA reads TGCGCCAGCAGCTTGGCCGGTGGTACGGTCCAAGAGACCCAGTACTTC.

The CDR3 reads CASRRTYGIGGEKLFF. In nucleotides, the CDR3 is TGCGCCAGCAGACGTACCTACGGGATAGGGGGTGAAAAACTGTTTTTT. This chain connects TRBV10-2 to TRBJ1-4; TRBD1 might be the D (6 bases). The germline CDR1 and CDR2 sequences are WSHSY and SAAADI. Trimming removed 6 bases at V and 7 bases at J, with 21 bases between. The CDR3 has 16 residues.